This T cell receptor beta chain was captured by sequencing in a study of control samples from healthy donors and cancer patients. This CDR3 has 14 residues. Trimming took 3 bases from V and 2 from J; bases not matched to a gene: 4. Germline values: CDR1 SGDLS, CDR2 YYNGEE. Produced via immunoSEQ multiplex PCR; TCRdb's table is partial and in-frame only. The sample gives 75,000 to 100,000 clones, approximately 78% of which show up once; about 2% is in the top ten. The receptor's source is a man between 60 and 70 years old in good health. The sample comprised blood. The rearrangement joins TRBV9 to TRBJ2-5, with 7 bases fitting TRBD2. For the CDR3, the DNA is TGTGCCAGCAGCGCTGGGACTAATCAAGAGACCCAGTACTTC. It yields the protein CASSAGTNQETQYF.